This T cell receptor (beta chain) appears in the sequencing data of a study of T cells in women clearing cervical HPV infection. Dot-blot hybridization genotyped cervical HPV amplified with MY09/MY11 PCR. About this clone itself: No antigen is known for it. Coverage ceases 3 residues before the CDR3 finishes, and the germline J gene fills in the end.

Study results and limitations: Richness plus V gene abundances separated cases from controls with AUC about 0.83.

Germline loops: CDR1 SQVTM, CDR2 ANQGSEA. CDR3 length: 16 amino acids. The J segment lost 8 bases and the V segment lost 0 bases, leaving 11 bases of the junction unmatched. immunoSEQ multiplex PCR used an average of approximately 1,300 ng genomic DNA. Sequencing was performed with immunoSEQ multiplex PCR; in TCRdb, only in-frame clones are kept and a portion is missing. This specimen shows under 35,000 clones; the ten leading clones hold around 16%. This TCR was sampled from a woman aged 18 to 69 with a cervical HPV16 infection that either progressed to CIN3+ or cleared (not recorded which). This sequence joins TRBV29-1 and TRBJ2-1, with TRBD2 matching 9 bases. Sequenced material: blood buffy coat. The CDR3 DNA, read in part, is TGCAGCGTTGAAGATCTTCCGGCGGGGGGGCAGGATGAG. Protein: CSVEDLPAGGQDE. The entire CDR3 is CSVEDLPAGGQDEQFF.